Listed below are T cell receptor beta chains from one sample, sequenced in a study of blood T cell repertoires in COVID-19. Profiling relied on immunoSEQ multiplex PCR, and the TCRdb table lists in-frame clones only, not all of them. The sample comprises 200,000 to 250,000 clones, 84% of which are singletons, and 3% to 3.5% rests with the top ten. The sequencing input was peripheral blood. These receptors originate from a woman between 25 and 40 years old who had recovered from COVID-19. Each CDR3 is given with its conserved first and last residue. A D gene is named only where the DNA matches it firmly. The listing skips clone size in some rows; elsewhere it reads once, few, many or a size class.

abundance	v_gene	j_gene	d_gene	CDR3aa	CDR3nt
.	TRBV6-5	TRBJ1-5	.	CASRQNSNQPQHF	TGTGCCAGCAGACAGAATAGCAATCAGCCCCAGCATTTT
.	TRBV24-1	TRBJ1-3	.	CATSDGRGTGNTIYF	TGTGCCACCAGTGACGGTCGAGGGACTGGAAACACCATATATTTT
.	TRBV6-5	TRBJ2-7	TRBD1	CASSWGTGGLTYEQYF	TGTGCCAGCAGTTGGGGTACAGGGGGCCTCACCTACGAGCAGTACTTC
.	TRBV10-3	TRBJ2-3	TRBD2	CAISERAGEADTQYF	TGTGCCATCAGTGAGCGTGCGGGAGAAGCAGATACGCAGTATTTT
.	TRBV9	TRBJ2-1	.	CASSVGGGLPYNEQFF	TGTGCCAGCAGCGTAGGTGGAGGACTTCCGTACAATGAGCAGTTCTTC
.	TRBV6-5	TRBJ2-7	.	CASSYSGLQPYEQYF	TGTGCCAGCAGTTACTCGGGACTCCAACCCTACGAGCAGTACTTC
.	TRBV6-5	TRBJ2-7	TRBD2	CASSYSTSGSHEQYF	TGTGCCAGCAGTTACTCGACTAGCGGGAGCCACGAGCAGTACTTC
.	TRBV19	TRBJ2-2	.	CASRQPYRDSGELFF	TGTGCCAGTAGACAGCCGTACAGGGATTCCGGGGAGCTGTTTTTT
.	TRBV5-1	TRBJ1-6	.	CASSGGLDSPLHF	TGCGCCAGCAGCGGCGGTTTAGATTCACCCCTCCACTTT
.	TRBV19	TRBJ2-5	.	CASSKRETQYF	TGTGCCAGTAGTAAGCGAGAGACCCAGTACTTC
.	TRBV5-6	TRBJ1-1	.	CASSFTGGDNTEAFF	TGTGCCAGCAGCTTTACGGGGGGCGACAACACTGAAGCTTTCTTT
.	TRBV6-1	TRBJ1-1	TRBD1	CASRDRVNTEAFF	TGTGCCAGCCGTGACAGGGTGAACACTGAAGCTTTCTTT
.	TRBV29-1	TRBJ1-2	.	CSVDNGYTF	TGCAGCGTTGACAATGGCTACACCTTC
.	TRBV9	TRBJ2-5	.	CASSVVEGRGTQYF	TGTGCCAGCAGCGTAGTAGAGGGCCGGGGGACCCAGTACTTC
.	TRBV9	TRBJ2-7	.	CASSGGVDNSVEQYF	TGTGCCAGCAGCGGGGGGGTGGACAACTCGGTCGAGCAGTACTTC
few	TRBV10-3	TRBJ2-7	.	CAISELAAGGNEQYF	TGTGCCATCAGTGAATTGGCAGCGGGCGGAAACGAGCAGTACTTC
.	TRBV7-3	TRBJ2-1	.	CASSLTGAALGSYNEQFF	TGTGCCAGCAGCTTAACGGGGGCTGCTCTAGGTTCCTACAATGAGCAGTTCTTC
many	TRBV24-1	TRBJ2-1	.	CATSDLAHEQFF	TGTGCCACCAGTGATTTAGCGCATGAGCAGTTCTTC
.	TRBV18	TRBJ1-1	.	CASLRGSGTEAFF	TGTGCCAGCCTCAGGGGATCCGGCACTGAAGCTTTCTTT
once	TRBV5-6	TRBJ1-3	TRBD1	CASSLGWTGSGNTIYF	TGTGCCAGCAGCTTGGGATGGACAGGCTCTGGAAACACCATATATTTT
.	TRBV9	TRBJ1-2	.	CASKSGHYGYTF	TGTGCCAGCAAGTCTGGGCACTATGGCTACACCTTC
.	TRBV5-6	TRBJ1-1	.	CASSPLGGGLGTEAFF	TGTGCCAGCAGCCCCCTGGGGGGGGGCTTAGGGACTGAAGCTTTCTTT
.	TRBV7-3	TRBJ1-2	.	CASSYPPPQNYGYTF	TGTGCCAGCAGCTATCCGCCCCCCCAGAACTATGGCTACACCTTC
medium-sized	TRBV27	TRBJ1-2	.	CASSFRGEGYGYTF	TGTGCCAGCAGTTTTCGGGGGGAAGGCTATGGCTACACCTTC
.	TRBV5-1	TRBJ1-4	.	CASSLVGREKLFF	TGCGCCAGCAGCTTGGTCGGGAGAGAAAAACTGTTTTTT
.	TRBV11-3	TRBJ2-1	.	CASSLRGLPGSEQFF	TGTGCCAGCAGCTTAAGGGGACTGCCAGGGAGTGAGCAGTTCTTC
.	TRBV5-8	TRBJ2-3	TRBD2	CASSSAGGADTQYF	TGTGCCAGCAGCTCAGCGGGAGGAGCAGATACGCAGTATTTT
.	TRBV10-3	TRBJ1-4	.	CAISESLGRGKDEKLFF	TGTGCCATCAGTGAGTCCCTCGGGAGAGGAAAGGACGAAAAACTGTTTTTT
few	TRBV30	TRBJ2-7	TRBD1	CASDRGLPSYEQYF	TGTGCCTCGGACAGGGGCCTACCCTCCTACGAGCAGTACTTC
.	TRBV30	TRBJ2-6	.	CAWSAGQGPNVLTF	TGTGCCTGGAGTGCTGGTCAGGGCCCTAACGTCCTGACTTTC
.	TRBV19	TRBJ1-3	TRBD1	CASIPRRTGNSGNTIYF	TGTGCCAGTATCCCCAGAAGGACAGGCAACTCTGGAAACACCATATATTTT
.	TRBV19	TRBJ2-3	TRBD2	CASRASGIADTQYF	TGTGCCTCTAGGGCTAGCGGGATTGCAGATACGCAGTATTTT
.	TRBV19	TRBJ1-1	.	CASSIDPQGNTEAFF	TGTGCCAGTAGTATAGATCCCCAGGGGAACACTGAAGCTTTCTTT
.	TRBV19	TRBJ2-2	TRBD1	CASSPDRGLAGELFF	TGTGCCAGTAGTCCGGACAGGGGTTTGGCCGGGGAGCTGTTTTTT
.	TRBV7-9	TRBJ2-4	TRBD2	CASSLGGLAGNIQYF	TGTGCCAGCAGCTTAGGGGGACTAGCGGGAAACATTCAGTACTTC
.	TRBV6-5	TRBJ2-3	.	CAAREIASYTDTQYF	TGTGCCGCCCGGGAAATCGCTTCTTACACAGATACGCAGTATTTT
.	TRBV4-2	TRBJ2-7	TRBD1	CASSHSGTGVYEQYF	TGTGCCAGCAGCCACTCCGGGACAGGGGTCTACGAGCAGTACTTC
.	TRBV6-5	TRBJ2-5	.	CAISLTSWETQYF	TGTGCCATCTCGCTAACTAGTTGGGAGACCCAGTACTTC
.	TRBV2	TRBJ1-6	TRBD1	CAGSHRDSRNNSPLHF	TGTGCCGGCAGCCACCGGGACAGTAGGAATAATTCACCCCTCCACTTT
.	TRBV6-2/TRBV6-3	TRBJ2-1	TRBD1	CASSYTTFRDRAWYEQFF	TGTGCCAGCAGTTACACCACATTCCGGGACAGGGCTTGGTATGAGCAGTTCTTC
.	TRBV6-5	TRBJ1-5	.	CASSSGVFQPQHF	TGTGCCAGCAGCTCAGGCGTGTTCCAGCCCCAGCATTTT
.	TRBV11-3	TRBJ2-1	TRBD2	CASSLASGRDEQFF	TGTGCCAGCAGCTTAGCTAGCGGGAGGGATGAGCAGTTCTTC
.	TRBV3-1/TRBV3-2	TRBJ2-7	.	CASSQVGGSYEQYF	TGTGCCAGCAGCCAAGTGGGCGGGTCATACGAGCAGTACTTC
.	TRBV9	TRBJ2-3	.	CASSVAGGTSTDTQYF	TGTGCCAGCAGCGTAGCCGGGGGAACTAGCACAGATACGCAGTATTTT
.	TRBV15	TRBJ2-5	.	CATSRERRAQETQYF	TGTGCCACCAGCAGAGAGAGGCGGGCCCAAGAGACCCAGTACTTC
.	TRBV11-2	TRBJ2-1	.	CASSGGPLLEQFF	TGTGCCAGCAGCGGAGGTCCTCTCTTGGAGCAGTTCTTC
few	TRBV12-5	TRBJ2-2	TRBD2	CASGSAGGPAGELFF	TGTGCTAGTGGTTCCGCGGGAGGGCCCGCCGGGGAGCTGTTTTTT
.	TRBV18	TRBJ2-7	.	CASSPEPSEQYF	TGTGCCAGCTCACCAGAGCCTTCCGAGCAGTACTTC
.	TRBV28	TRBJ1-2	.	CASSPQGGYGYTF	TGTGCCAGCAGTCCCCAAGGGGGATATGGCTACACCTTC
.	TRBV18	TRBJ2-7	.	CASSPGERYEQYF	TGTGCCAGCTCGCCCGGGGAAAGGTACGAGCAGTACTTC
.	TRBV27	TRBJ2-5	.	CASSLKQQETQYF	TGTGCCAGCAGTTTGAAACAGCAAGAGACCCAGTACTTC